This T cell receptor (beta chain) emerged from a study of T cells in tuberculosis. Study-wide background: T cells were selected with CD1B tetramers loaded with glucose monomycolate. Study findings and constraints: Active tuberculosis alpha repertoires lay closer to GMM-specific TCRs than controls'.

This clone was recorded once. Its antigen is unidentified. Time point described: new active TB diagnosis, blood taken before or within 7 days of starting treatment. The data were produced by immunoSEQ multiplex PCR, yet TCRdb's version contains in-frame clones alone and is incomplete. Here the sample spans about 40,000 clones, roughly 94% being singletons. The V and J ends lost 3 bases and 0 bases respectively, with 16 bases between them. Germline CDR1 SGHVS, CDR2 FQNEAQ. CDR3 length equals 17 residues. The V gene is TRBV7-8, the J gene TRBJ2-3, with TRBD2 as a possible D gene (6 bases). The sample here was PBMCs, taken at tuberculosis diagnosis. The source is an adult with tuberculosis. The chain's CDR3 is CASSFLPAGKSTDTQYF. In DNA, the CDR3 is TGTGCCAGCAGCTTCCTTCCCGCGGGGAAAAGCACAGATACGCAGTATTTT.